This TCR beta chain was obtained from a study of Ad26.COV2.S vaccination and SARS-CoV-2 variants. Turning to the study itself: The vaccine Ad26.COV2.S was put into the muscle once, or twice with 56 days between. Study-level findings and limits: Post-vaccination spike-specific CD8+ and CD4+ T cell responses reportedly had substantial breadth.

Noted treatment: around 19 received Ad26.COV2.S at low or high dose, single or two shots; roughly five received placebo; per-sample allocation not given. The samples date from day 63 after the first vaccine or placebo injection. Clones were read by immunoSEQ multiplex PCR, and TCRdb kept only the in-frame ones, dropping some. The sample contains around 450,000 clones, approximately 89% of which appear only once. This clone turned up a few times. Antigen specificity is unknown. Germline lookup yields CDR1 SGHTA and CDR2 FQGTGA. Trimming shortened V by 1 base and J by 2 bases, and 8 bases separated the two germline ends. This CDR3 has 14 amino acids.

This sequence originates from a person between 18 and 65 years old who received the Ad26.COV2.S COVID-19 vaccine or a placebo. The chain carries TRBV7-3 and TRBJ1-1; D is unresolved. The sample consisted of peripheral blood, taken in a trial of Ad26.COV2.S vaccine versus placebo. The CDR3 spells CASSLRHSNTEAFF. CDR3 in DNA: TGTGCCAGCAGCTTAAGGCATAGCAACACTGAAGCTTTCTTT.